The T cell receptor (beta chain) described here comes from a study of tumour-infiltrating T cells in Burkitt lymphoma. Across the whole study: All epidemiological Burkitt lymphoma subtypes were represented in the cohort. Survival, overall and progression-free, tracked with productive clonality.

Notes on the study in general: Public clonotypes, several, appeared across numerous Burkitt lymphoma patients.

This CDR3 comprises 15 residues. V was pared by 5 bases and J by 2 bases, with 6 bases of the junction left unmatched. Germline V gene lookup returns CDR1 MNHEY and CDR2 SMNVEV (reference sequence). A note on this clone: Its matching antigen is unknown.

Sequencing was performed with immunoSEQ multiplex PCR; in TCRdb, only in-frame clones are kept and a portion is missing. The sample has nearly 3,000 clones; about 14% are singletons. This rearrangement joins TRBV27 to TRBJ2-3; 8 positions agree with TRBD1. This TCR was sampled from a human donor with Burkitt lymphoma. Sequencing was performed on tumor tissue. CDR3 sequence reads: CASSAGQAFTDTQYF. The CDR3 coding sequence is TGTGCCAGCAGTGCGGGACAGGCGTTCACAGATACGCAGTATTTT.